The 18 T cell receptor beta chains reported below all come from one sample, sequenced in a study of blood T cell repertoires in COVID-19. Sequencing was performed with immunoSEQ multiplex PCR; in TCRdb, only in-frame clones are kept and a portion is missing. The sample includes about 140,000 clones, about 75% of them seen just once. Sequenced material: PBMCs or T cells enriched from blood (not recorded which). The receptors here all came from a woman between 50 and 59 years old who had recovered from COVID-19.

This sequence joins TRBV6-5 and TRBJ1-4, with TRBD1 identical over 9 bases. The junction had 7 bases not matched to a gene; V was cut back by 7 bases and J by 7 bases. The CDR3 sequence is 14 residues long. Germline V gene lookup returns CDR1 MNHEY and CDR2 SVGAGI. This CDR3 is CASITGGGTEKLFF. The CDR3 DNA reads TGTGCCAGCATCACAGGGGGCGGCACTGAAAAACTGTTTTTT.

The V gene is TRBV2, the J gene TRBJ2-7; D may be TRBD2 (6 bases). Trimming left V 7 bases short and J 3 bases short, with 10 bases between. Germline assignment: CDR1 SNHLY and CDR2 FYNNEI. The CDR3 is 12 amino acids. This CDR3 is CASNVGGYEQYF. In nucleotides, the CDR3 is TGTGCCAGCAATGTGGGGGGCTACGAGCAGTACTTC.

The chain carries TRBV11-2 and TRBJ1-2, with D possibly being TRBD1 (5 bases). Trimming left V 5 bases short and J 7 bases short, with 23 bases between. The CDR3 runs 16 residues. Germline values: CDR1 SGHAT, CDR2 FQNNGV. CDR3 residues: CASSPHRAGPEGGYTF. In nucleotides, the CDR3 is TGTGCCAGCAGCCCACACCGGGCAGGGCCGGAAGGTGGCTACACCTTC.

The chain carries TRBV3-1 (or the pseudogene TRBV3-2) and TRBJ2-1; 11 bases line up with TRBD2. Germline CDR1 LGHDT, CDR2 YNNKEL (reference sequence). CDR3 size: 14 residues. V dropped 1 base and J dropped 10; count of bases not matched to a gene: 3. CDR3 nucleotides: TGTGCCAGCAGCCAAGGGGCTAGCGGGGGGGAGCAGTTCTTC. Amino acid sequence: CASSQGASGGEQFF.

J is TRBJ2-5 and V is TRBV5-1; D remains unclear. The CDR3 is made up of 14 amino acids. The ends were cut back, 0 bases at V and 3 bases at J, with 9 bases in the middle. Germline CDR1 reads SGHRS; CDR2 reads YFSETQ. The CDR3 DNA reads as TGCGCCAGCAGCTTGGAAATCCAGAAAGAGACCCAGTACTTC. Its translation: CASSLEIQKETQYF. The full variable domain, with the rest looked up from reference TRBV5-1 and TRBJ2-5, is KAGVTQTPRYLIKTRGQQVTLSCSPISGHRSVSWYQQTPGQGLQFLFEYFSETQRNKGNFPGRFSGRQFSNSRSEMNVSTLELGDSALYLCASSLEIQKETQYFGPGTRLLVL.

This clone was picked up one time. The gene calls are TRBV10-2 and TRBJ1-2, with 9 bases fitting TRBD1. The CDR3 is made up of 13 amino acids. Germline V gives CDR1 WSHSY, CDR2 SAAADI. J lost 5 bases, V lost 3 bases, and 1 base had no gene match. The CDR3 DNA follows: TGCGCCAGCAGTGAACAGGGGGCGTATGGCTACACCTTC. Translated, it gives CASSEQGAYGYTF.

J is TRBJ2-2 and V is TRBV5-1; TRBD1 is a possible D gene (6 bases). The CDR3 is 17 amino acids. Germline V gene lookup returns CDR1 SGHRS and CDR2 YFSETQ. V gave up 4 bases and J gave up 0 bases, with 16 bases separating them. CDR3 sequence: CASSPIPGAPNTGELFF. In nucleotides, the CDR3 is TGCGCCAGCAGCCCTATCCCAGGGGCGCCGAACACCGGGGAGCTGTTTTTT.

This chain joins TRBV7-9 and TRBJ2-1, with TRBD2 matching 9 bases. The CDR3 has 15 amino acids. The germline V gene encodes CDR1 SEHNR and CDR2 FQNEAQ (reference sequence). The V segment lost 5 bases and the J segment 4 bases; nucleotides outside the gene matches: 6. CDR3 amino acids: CASSPSGGKYNEQFF. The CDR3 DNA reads TGTGCCAGCAGCCCGAGCGGGGGGAAATACAATGAGCAGTTCTTC.

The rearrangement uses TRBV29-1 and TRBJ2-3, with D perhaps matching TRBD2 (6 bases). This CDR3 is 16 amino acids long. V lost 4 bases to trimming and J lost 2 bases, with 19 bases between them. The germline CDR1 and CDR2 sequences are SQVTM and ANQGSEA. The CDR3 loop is CSVGASEGANTDTQYF. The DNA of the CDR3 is TGCAGCGTTGGGGCTAGCGAGGGCGCAAACACAGATACGCAGTATTTT.

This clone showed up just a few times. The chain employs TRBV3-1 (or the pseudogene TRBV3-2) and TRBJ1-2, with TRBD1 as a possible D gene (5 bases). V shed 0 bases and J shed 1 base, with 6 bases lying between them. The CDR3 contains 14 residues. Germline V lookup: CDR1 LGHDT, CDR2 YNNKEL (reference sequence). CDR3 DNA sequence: TGTGCCAGCAGCCAAGACAGGGTTAACTATGGCTACACCTTC. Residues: CASSQDRVNYGYTF.

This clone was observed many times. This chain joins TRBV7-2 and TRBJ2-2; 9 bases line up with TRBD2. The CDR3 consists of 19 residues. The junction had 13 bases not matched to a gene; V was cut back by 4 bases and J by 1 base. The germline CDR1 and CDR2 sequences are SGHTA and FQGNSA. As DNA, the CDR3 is TGTGCCAGCAGCTCCCACCTAGCGGGGAGTTCGGGGAACACCGGGGAGCTGTTTTTT. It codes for CASSSHLAGSSGNTGELFF.

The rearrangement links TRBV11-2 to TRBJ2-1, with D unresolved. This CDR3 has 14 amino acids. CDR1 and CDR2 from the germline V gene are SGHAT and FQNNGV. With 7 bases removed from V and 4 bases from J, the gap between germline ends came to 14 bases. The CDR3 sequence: CASTYSPEYNEQFF. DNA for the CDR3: TGTGCCAGCACCTATTCACCCGAATACAATGAGCAGTTCTTC. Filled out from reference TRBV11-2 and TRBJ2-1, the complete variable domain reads EAGVAQSPRYKIIEKRQSVAFWCNPISGHATLYWYQQILGQGPKLLIQFQNNGVVDDSQLPKDRFSAERLKGVDSTLKIQPAKLEDSAVYLCASTYSPEYNEQFFGPGTRLTVL.

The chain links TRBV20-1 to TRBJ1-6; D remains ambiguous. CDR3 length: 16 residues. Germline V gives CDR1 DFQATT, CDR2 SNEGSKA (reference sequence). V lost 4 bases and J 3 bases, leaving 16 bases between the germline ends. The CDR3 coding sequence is TGCAGTGCTATTGACCCGCAGGCAGGCTATAATTCACCCCTCCACTTT. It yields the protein CSAIDPQAGYNSPLHF.

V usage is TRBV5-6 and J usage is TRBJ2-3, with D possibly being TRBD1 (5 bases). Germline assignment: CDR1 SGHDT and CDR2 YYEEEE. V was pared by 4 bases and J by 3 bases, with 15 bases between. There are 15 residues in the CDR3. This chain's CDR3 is CASSPQGIGTDTQYF. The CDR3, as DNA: TGTGCCAGCAGCCCGCAGGGAATCGGTACAGATACGCAGTATTTT.

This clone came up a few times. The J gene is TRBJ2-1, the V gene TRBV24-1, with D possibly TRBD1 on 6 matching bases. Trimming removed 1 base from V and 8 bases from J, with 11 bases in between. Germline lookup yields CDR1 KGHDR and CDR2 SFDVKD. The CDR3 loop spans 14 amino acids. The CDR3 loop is CATSDFGGLDEQFF. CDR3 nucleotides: TGTGCCACCAGTGATTTTGGGGGCTTGGATGAGCAGTTCTTC.

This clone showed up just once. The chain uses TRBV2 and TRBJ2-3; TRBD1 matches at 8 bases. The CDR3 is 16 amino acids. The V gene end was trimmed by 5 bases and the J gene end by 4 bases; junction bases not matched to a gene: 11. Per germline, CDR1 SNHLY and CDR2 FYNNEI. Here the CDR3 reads CASSPGTGRGADTQYF. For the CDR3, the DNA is TGTGCCAGCAGTCCCGGGACAGGTCGAGGTGCAGATACGCAGTATTTT.

CDR3 in amino acids: CASSAASGGVEETQYF. CDR3 sequence (DNA): TGTGCCAGCAGCGCCGCTAGCGGGGGGGTGGAAGAGACCCAGTACTTC. This chain connects TRBV9 to TRBJ2-5; 12 nucleotides line up with TRBD2. J was trimmed by 3 bases and V by 3 bases; bases with no gene match: 6. Germline loops: CDR1 SGDLS, CDR2 YYNGEE. The CDR3 consists of 16 residues.

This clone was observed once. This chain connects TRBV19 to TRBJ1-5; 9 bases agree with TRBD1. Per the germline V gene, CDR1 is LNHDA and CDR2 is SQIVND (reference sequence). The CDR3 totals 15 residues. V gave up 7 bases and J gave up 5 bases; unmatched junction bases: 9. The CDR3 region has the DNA TGTGCCAGTAAGAAAGACAGGACAGGGGATCAGCCCCAGCATTTT. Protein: CASKKDRTGDQPQHF.